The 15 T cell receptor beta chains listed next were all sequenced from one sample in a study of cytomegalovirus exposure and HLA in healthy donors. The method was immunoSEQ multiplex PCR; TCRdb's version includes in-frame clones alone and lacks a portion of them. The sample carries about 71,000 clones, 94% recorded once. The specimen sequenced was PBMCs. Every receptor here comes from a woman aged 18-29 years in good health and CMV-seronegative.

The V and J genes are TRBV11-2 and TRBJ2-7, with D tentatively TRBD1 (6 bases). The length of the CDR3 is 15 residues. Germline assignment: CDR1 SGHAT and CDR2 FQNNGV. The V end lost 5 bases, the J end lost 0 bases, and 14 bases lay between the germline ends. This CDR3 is CASSLGTRNSYEQYF. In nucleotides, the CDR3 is TGTGCCAGCAGCCTCGGGACAAGAAACTCCTACGAGCAGTACTTC.

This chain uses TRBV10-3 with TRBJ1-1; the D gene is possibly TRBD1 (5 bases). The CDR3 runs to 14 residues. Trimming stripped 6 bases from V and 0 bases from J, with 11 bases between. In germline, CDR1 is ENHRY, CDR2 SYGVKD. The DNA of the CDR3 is TGTGCCATCAGGAAAGGGGATATGAACACTGAAGCTTTCTTT. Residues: CAIRKGDMNTEAFF.

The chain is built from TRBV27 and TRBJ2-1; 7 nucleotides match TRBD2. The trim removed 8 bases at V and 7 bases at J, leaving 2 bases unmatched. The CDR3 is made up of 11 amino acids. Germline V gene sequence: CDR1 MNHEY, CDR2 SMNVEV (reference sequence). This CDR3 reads CASREVNEQFF. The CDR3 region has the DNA TGTGCCAGCCGGGAGGTGAATGAGCAGTTCTTC.

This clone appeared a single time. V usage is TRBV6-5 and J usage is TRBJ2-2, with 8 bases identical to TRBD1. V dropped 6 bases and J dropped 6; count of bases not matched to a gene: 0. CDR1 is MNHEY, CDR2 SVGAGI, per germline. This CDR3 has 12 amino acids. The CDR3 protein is CASRTGAGELFF. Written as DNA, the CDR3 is TGTGCCAGCAGGACAGGGGCCGGGGAGCTGTTTTTT.

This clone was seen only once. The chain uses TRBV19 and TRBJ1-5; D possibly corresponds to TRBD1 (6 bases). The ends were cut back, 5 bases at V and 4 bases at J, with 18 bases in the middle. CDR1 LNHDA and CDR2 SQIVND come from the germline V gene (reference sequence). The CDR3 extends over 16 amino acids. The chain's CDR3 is CASSALRQDPNQPQHF. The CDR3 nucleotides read TGTGCCAGTAGTGCCCTCCGACAGGACCCAAATCAGCCCCAGCATTTT.

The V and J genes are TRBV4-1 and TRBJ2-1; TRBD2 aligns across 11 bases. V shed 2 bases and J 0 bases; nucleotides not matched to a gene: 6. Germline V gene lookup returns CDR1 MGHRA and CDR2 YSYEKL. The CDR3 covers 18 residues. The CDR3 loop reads CASSQTSGGLSSYNEQFF. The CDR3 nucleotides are TGCGCCAGCAGCCAAACTAGCGGGGGCCTTAGCTCCTACAATGAGCAGTTCTTC.

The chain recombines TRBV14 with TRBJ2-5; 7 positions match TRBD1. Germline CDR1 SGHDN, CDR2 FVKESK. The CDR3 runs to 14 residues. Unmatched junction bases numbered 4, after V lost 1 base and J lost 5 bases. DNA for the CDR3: TGTGCCAGCAGCCAAGCGACAGGGTGGGAGACCCAGTACTTC. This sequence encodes CASSQATGWETQYF.

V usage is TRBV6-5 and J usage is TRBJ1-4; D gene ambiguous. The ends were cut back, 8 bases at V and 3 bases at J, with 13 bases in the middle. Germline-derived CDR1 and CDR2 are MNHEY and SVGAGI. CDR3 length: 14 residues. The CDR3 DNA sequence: TGTGCCAGCGCGAGAGGCCGCCCTAATGAAAAACTGTTTTTT. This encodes CASARGRPNEKLFF.

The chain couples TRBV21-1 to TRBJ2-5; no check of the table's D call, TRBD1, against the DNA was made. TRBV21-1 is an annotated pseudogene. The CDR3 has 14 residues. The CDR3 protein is CASSATGTKETQYF. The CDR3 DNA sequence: TGTGCCAGCAGCGCGACAGGAACAAAAGAGACCCAGTACTTC.

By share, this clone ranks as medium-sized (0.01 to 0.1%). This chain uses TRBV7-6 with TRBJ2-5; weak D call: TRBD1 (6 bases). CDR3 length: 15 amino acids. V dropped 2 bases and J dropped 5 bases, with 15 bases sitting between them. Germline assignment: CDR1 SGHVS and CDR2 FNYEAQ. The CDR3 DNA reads TGTGCCAGCAGCTTAACCTTATTACAGGGTGAGACCCAGTACTTC. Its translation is CASSLTLLQGETQYF.

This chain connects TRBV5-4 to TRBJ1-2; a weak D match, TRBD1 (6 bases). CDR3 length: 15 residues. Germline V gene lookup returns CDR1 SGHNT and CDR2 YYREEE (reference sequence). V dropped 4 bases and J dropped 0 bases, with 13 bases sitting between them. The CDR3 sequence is CASSAGTLPNYGYTF. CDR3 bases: TGTGCCAGCAGCGCCGGGACACTCCCTAACTATGGCTACACCTTC.

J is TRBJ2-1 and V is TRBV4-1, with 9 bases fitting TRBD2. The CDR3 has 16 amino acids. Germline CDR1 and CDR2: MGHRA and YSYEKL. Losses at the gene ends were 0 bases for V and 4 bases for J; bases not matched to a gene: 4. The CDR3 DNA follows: TGCGCCAGCAGCCAAGATCCTAGCGGGAAGTACAATGAGCAGTTCTTC. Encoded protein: CASSQDPSGKYNEQFF.

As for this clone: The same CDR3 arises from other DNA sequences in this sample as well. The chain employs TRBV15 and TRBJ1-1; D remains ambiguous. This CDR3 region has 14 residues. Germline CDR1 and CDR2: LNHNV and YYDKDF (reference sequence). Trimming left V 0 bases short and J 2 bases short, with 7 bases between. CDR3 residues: CATSRDRGNTEAFF. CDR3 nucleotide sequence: TGTGCCACCAGCAGAGACCGGGGTAACACTGAAGCTTTCTTT. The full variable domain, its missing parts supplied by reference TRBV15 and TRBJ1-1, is DAMVIQNPRYQVTQFGKPVTLSCSQTLNHNVMYWYQQKSSQAPKLLFHYYDKDFNNEADTPDNFQSRRPNTSFCFLDIRSPGLGDTAMYLCATSRDRGNTEAFFGQGTRLTVV.

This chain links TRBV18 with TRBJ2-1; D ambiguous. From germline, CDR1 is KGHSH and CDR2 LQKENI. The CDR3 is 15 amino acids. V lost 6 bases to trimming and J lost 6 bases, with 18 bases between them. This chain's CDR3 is CASSAPVARGNEQFF. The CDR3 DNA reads TGTGCCAGCTCTGCCCCCGTGGCTCGTGGCAATGAGCAGTTCTTC.

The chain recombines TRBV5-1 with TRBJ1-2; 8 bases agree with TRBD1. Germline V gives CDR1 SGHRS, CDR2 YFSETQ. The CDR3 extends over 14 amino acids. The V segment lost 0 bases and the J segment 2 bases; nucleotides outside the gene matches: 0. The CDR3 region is CASSLDRGNYGYTF. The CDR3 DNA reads TGCGCCAGCAGCTTGGACAGGGGGAACTATGGCTACACCTTC. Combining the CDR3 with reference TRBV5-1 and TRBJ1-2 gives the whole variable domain KAGVTQTPRYLIKTRGQQVTLSCSPISGHRSVSWYQQTPGQGLQFLFEYFSETQRNKGNFPGRFSGRQFSNSRSEMNVSTLELGDSALYLCASSLDRGNYGYTFGSGTRLTVV.